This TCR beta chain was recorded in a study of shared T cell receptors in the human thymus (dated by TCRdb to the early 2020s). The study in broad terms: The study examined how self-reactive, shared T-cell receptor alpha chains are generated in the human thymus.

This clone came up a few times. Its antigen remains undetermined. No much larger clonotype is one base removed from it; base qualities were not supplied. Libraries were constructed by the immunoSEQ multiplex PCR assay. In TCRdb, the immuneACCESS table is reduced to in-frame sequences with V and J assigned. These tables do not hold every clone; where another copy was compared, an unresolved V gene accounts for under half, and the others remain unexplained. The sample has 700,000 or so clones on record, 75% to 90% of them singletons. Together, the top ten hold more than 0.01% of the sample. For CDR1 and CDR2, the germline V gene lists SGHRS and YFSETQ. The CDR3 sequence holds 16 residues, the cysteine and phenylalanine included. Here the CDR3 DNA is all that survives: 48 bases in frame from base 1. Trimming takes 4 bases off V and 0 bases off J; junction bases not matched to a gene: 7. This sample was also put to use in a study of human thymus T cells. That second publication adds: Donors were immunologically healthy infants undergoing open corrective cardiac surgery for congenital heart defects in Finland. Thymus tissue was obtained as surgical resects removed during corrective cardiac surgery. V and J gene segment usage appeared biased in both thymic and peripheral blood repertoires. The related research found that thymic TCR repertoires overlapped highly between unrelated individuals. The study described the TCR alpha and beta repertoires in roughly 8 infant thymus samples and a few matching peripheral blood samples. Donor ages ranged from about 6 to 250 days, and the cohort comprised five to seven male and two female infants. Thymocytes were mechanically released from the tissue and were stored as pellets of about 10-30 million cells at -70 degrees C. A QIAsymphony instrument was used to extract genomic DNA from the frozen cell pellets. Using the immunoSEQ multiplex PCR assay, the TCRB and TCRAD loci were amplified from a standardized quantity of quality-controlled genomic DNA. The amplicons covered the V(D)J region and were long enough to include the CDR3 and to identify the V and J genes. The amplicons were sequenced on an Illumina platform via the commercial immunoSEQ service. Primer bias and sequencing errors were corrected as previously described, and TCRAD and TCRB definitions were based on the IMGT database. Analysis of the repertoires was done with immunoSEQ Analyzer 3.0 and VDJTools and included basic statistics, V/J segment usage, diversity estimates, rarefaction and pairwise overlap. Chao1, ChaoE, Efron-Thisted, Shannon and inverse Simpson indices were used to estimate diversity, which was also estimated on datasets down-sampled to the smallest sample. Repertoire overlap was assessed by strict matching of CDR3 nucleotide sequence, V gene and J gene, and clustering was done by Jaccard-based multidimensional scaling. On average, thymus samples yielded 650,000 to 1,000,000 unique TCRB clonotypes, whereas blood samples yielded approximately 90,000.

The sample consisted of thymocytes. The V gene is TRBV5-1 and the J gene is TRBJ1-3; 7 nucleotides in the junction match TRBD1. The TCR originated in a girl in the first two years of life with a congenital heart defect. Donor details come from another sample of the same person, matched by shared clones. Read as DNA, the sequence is TGCGCCAGCAGCCCGGGACAGAGTTTCTCTGGAAACACCATATATTTT. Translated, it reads CASSPGQSFSGNTIYF.